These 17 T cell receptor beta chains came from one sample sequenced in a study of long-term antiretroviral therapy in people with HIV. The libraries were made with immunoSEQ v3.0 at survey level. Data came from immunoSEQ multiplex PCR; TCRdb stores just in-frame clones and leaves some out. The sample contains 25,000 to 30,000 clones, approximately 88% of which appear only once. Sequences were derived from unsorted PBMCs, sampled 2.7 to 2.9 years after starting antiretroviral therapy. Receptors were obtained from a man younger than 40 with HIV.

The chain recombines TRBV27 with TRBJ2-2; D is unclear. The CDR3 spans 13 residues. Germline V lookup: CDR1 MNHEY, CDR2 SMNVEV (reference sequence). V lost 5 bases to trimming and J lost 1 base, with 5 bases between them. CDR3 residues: CASSPWNTGELFF. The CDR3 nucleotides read TGTGCCAGCAGTCCCTGGAACACCGGGGAGCTGTTTTTT.

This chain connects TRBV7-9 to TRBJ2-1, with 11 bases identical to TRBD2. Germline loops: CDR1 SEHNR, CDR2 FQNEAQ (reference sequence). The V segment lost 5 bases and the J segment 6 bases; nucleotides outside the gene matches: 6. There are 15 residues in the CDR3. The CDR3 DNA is TGTGCCAGCAGCGTGCGGGGGACTAGCGGCAATGAGCAGTTCTTC. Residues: CASSVRGTSGNEQFF.

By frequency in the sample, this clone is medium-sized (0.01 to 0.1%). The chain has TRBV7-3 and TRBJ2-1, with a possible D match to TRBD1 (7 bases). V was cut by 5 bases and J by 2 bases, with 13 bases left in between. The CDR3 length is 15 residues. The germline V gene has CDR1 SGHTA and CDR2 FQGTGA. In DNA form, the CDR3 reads TGTGCCAGCAGCCGGGGGACAGACCCCTACAATGAGCAGTTCTTC. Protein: CASSRGTDPYNEQFF.

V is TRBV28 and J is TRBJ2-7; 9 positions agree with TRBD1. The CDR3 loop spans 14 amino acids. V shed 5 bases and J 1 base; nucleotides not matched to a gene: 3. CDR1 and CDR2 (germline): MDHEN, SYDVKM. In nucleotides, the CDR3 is TGTGCCAGCAGTACGGGACAGGGTTCCTACGAGCAGTACTTC. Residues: CASSTGQGSYEQYF.

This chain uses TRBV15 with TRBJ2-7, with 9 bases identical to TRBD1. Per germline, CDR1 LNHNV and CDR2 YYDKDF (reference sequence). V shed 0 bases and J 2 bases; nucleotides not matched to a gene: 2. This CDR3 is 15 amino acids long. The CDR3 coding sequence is TGTGCCACCAGCAGAGAGGGACAGGGCACCTACGAGCAGTACTTC. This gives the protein CATSREGQGTYEQYF.

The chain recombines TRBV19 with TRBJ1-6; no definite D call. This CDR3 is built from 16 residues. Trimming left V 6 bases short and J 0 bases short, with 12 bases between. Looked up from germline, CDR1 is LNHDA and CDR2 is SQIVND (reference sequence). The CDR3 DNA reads TGTGCCAGTAGGGGCAGATCGAGCTCCTATAATTCACCCCTCCACTTT. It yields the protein CASRGRSSSYNSPLHF.

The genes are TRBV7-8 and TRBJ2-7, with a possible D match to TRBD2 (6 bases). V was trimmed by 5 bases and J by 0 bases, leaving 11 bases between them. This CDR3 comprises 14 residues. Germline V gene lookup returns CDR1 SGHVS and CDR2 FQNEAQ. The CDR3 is CASSPSGSSYEQYF. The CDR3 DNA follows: TGTGCCAGCAGCCCCTCCGGGAGCTCCTACGAGCAGTACTTC.

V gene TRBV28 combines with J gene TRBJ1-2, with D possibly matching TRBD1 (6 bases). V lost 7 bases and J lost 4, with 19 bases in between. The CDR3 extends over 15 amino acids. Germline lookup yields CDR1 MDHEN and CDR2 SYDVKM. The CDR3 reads CASNPSWDTAYGYTF. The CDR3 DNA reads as TGTGCCAGCAACCCATCGTGGGACACGGCCTATGGCTACACCTTC.

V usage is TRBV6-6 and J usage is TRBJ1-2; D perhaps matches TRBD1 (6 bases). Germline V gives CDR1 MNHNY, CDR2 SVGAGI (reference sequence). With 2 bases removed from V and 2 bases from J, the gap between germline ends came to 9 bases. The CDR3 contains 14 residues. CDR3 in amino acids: CASSYSQGNYGYTF. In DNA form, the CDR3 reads TGTGCCAGCAGTTACAGCCAGGGGAACTATGGCTACACCTTC.

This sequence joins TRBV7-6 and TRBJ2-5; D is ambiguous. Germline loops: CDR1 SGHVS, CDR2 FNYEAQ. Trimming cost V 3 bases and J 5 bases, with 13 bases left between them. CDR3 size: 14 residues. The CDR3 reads CASSFVPIEETQYF. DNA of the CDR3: TGTGCCAGCAGCTTCGTCCCCATCGAGGAGACCCAGTACTTC.

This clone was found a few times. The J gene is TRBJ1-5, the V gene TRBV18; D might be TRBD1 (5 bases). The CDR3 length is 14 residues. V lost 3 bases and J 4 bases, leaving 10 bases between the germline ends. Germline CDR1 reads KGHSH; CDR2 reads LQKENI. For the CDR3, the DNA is TGTGCCAGCTCACCCGAGGGACGAAATCAGCCCCAGCATTTT. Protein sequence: CASSPEGRNQPQHF. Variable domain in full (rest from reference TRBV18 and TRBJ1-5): NAGVMQNPRHLVRRRGQEARLRCSPMKGHSHVYWYRQLPEEGLKFMVYLQKENIIDESGMPKERFSAEFPKEGPSILRIQQVVRGDSAAYFCASSPEGRNQPQHFGDGTRLSIL.

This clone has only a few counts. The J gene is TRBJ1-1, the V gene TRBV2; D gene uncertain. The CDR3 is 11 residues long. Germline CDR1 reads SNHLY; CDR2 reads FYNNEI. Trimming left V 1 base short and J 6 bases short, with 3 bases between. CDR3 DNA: TGTGCCAGCAGTGAAGTGCCTGAAGCTTTCTTT. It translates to CASSEVPEAFF. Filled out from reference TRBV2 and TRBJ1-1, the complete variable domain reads EPEVTQTPSHQVTQMGQEVILRCVPISNHLYFYWYRQILGQKVEFLVSFYNNEISEKSEIFDDQFSVERPDGSNFTLKIRSTKLEDSAMYFCASSEVPEAFFGQGTRLTVV.

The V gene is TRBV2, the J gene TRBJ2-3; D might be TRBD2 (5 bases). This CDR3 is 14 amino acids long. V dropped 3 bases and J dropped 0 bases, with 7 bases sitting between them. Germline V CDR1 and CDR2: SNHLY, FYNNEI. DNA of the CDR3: TGTGCCAGCAGTGACGCTAGCAGCACAGATACGCAGTATTTT. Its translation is CASSDASSTDTQYF.

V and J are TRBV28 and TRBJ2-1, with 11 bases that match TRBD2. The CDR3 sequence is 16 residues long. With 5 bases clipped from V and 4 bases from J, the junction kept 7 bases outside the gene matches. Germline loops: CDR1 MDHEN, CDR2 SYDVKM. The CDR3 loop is CASSPTSGGRYNEQFF. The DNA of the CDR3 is TGTGCCAGCAGTCCAACTAGCGGGGGCCGGTACAATGAGCAGTTCTTC.

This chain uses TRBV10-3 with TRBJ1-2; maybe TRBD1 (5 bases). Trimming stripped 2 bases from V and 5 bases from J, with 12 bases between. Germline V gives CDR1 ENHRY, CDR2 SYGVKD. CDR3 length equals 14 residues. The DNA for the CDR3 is TGTGCCATCAGTGAGGGGACTGATCTTTATGGCTACACCTTC. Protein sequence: CAISEGTDLYGYTF.

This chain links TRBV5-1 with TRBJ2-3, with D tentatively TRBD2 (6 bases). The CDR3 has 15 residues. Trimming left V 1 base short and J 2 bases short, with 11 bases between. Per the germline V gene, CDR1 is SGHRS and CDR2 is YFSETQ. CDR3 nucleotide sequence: TGCGCCAGCAGCTTGCCAGCGGGCGCCACAGATACGCAGTATTTT. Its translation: CASSLPAGATDTQYF.

The DNA for the CDR3 is TGTGCCAGTAGTATTCTCGCGAACGTGGGGTACTACGAGCAGTACTTC. Encoded protein: CASSILANVGYYEQYF. The chain has TRBV19 and TRBJ2-7; D is ambiguous. CDR1 is LNHDA, CDR2 SQIVND, per germline (reference sequence). Trimming left V 3 bases short and J 3 bases short, with 18 bases between. This CDR3 comprises 16 residues. The variable domain in full, completed from reference TRBV19 and TRBJ2-7, reads DGGITQSPKYLFRKEGQNVTLSCEQNLNHDAMYWYRQDPGQGLRLIYYSQIVNDFQKGDIAEGYSVSREKKESFPLTVTSAQKNPTAFYLCASSILANVGYYEQYFGPGTRLTVT.